These T cell receptor beta chains were read from a single sample in a study of cytomegalovirus exposure and HLA in healthy donors. Some clones are missing from TCRdb's copy, which holds only in-frame ones; the method was immunoSEQ multiplex PCR. Found here are roughly 150,000 clones, around two thirds of them singletons; the top ten hold 8.5% to 12%. The sequencing sample was made of PBMCs. The receptors originated from a man aged 30-40 years in good health and CMV-seropositive. Each CDR3 is given with its conserved first and last residue. The order of the fields is CDR3 DNA, CDR3 protein, clone size, CDR3 length, D gene, V gene, J gene. The D gene is left open where the match is weak. Not every row has a clone size; where given, it reads once, few, many or a size class.

TGCGCCAGCAGTTTATTGGGAGGGGAGAATCAGCCCCAGCATTTT	CASSLLGGENQPQHF	.	15	.	TRBV10-2	TRBJ1-5
TGTGCCAGCAGCGTAGATGGGCAACAGCGGGTGGGGGACCTCAATGAGCAGTTCTTC	CASSVDGQQRVGDLNEQFF	.	19	.	TRBV9	TRBJ2-1
TGTGCCAGTACCACCACGGGGCAGGGGGTGAAGTTAGAACTGTTTTTT	CASTTTGQGVKLELFF	.	16	TRBD1	TRBV19	TRBJ1-4
TGTGCCATCAGTGAGTCCTTCCCTGAGACCCAGTACTTC	CAISESFPETQYF	.	13	.	TRBV10-3	TRBJ2-5
TGTGCCAGCAGCTTAGGCTGGTCTAGCGCGTACAATGAGCAGTTCTTC	CASSLGWSSAYNEQFF	.	16	.	TRBV7-2	TRBJ2-1
TGCGCCAGCACCATCACGGACAATGAGCAGTTCTTC	CASTITDNEQFF	.	12	.	TRBV5-1	TRBJ2-1
TGTGCCACTACAGCCCAGGGTTCGGCTGAAAAACTGTTTTTT	CATTAQGSAEKLFF	.	14	.	TRBV5-4	TRBJ1-4
TGTGCCAGCAGCCCGAGGGCAGGATCCATTGGTAACTATGGCTACACCTTC	CASSPRAGSIGNYGYTF	.	17	.	TRBV11-3	TRBJ1-2
TGTGCCAGCAGCTTAGGGGCCTCCTACGAGCAGTACTTC	CASSLGASYEQYF	few	13	.	TRBV13	TRBJ2-7
TGTGCCAGCAGCCTCGGGACTAGCGGACAAGAGACCCAGTACTTC	CASSLGTSGQETQYF	.	15	TRBD2	TRBV11-3	TRBJ2-5
TGCGCCAGCAGCTTGGAGTTGGTAGCGGGAGTTGGGGATACGCAGTATTTT	CASSLELVAGVGDTQYF	.	17	TRBD2	TRBV5-1	TRBJ2-3
TGTGCCAGCAGCCCGCCGGGACAGCTAATGAACACTGAAGCTTTCTTT	CASSPPGQLMNTEAFF	.	16	TRBD1	TRBV2	TRBJ1-1
TGTGCCAGTAGTATACAGGGGGTTGGCTATGGCTACACCTTC	CASSIQGVGYGYTF	few	14	TRBD1	TRBV19	TRBJ1-2
TGTGTCAGCAGTGAATTGAGCGTATTTGAAGCTTTCTTT	CVSSELSVFEAFF	.	13	.	TRBV25-1	TRBJ1-1
TGTGCCAGCAGTGGGAGCGGGGAGCTGCATGAAAAACTGTTTTTT	CASSGSGELHEKLFF	.	15	.	TRBV28	TRBJ1-4
TGCAGCGTTGAAGATCCTCGAGGGCGGTACTTC	CSVEDPRGRYF	.	11	.	TRBV29-1	TRBJ2-4
TGTGCCAGTATGTCCCGCAGTGGTGGGAGGGCCATTAATGAGCAGTTCTTC	CASMSRSGGRAINEQFF	.	17	TRBD2	TRBV19	TRBJ2-1
TGTGCCAGCAGCCAAGATCGACTAGCGGGAGGAGGGGAGACCCAGTACTTC	CASSQDRLAGGGETQYF	.	17	TRBD2	TRBV4-2	TRBJ2-5
TGTGCCAGCAGTTTGGGGCAGGGCCCCTACAATGAGCAGTTCTTC	CASSLGQGPYNEQFF	.	15	.	TRBV6-5	TRBJ2-1
TGTGCCAGCTCACTTATTAGCGGGAGGGCAGTGAGCGAGCAGTACTTC	CASSLISGRAVSEQYF	.	16	TRBD2	TRBV18	TRBJ2-7
TGTGCCAGCAGCGTAGCTCAAGAGACCCAGTACTTC	CASSVAQETQYF	.	12	.	TRBV9	TRBJ2-5
TGTGCCACCCGGGACACCTCCTACAATGAGCAGTTCTTC	CATRDTSYNEQFF	.	13	.	TRBV2	TRBJ2-1
TGTGCCAGCAGCCAAGGCGGGCTGTCCTACGAGCAGTACTTC	CASSQGGLSYEQYF	.	14	.	TRBV4-2	TRBJ2-7
TGTGCCAGCAGCTTAGAGGTTCAGAGGCAAGAGACCCAGTACTTC	CASSLEVQRQETQYF	.	15	.	TRBV7-2	TRBJ2-5
TGTGCCAGCGTCTGGGAGTACGGCACAGATACGCAGTATTTT	CASVWEYGTDTQYF	few	14	.	TRBV2	TRBJ2-3
TGTGCCAGCAGGAGAACGGGTGACGAGCAGTACTTC	CASRRTGDEQYF	.	12	.	TRBV27	TRBJ2-7
TGTGCCAGCAGTTACGTCCTAGCGGGAGGAGGTGATACGCAGTATTTT	CASSYVLAGGGDTQYF	few	16	TRBD2	TRBV6-5	TRBJ2-3
TGTGCCTCTTCAGGGGTTGGGGCCAACGTCCTGACTTTC	CASSGVGANVLTF	.	13	.	TRBV9	TRBJ2-6
TGTGCCAGCAGCTTGCTAGACCGGGACAACTACGAGCAGTACTTC	CASSLLDRDNYEQYF	.	15	.	TRBV5-4	TRBJ2-7
TGTGCCAGCAGCCAAGTCGGGAACACTGAAGCTTTCTTT	CASSQVGNTEAFF	.	13	.	TRBV4-2	TRBJ1-1
TGTGCCAGTTCCCGGGACAGGCTGGCTGAAGCTTTCTTT	CASSRDRLAEAFF	.	13	TRBD1	TRBV27	TRBJ1-1